This TCR beta chain was sequenced in a study of blood T cell repertoires in COVID-19. Across the study: There were acute and convalescent COVID-19 samples, and they came from the United States, Italy and Spain. Sources were T cells, B-cell-depleted T cells, or PBMCs; the material itself was cDNA or gDNA.

V dropped 3 bases and J dropped 5 bases, with 18 bases sitting between them. CDR3 length equals 16 residues. CDR1 and CDR2 from the germline V gene are SGHRS and YFSETQ. In the original processing: Reference gene primer amplification yielded estimated nucleated cell counts. Profiling relied on immunoSEQ multiplex PCR, and the TCRdb table lists in-frame clones only, not all of them. V and J calls plus clone size are reproduced from that table; the DNA served to infer D and trimming. The data show some 100,000 clones, with more than 70% seen just once and 4.8% held by the top ten. The chain combines TRBV5-1 with TRBJ2-1, with D perhaps matching TRBD2 (7 bases). The receptor was derived from a woman aged 80 or over with active COVID-19. The sequenced sample was peripheral blood. The CDR3 coding sequence is TGCGCCAGCAGCTCAGTAGGGGGGGCCCCAAACAATGAGCAGTTCTTC. Its translation is CASSSVGGAPNNEQFF.